This entry features one T cell receptor beta chain sequence. This entry comes from a study of T cell changes during pregnancy in multiple sclerosis. The CDR3 covers 13 residues. Trimming left V 2 bases short and J 5 bases short, with 4 bases between. The germline gives CDR1 SEHNR, CDR2 FQNEAQ (reference sequence). Using immunoSEQ multiplex PCR, the repertoire was profiled, and TCRdb retains in-frame clones only, with some absent. This sample yields 30,000 to 45,000 clones, of which 91% are seen a single time; 6% to 7.5% belongs to the top ten. V usage is TRBV7-9 and J usage is TRBJ1-6; D gene unclear. This material consisted of CD8+ T cells from peripheral blood mononuclear cells, taken in the second trimester of pregnancy. This receptor was taken from a female donor with multiple sclerosis, enrolled in a pregnancy study. CDR3: CASSLQNNSPLHF. The CDR3 nucleotides are TGTGCCAGCAGCTTACAAAATAATTCACCCCTCCACTTT.